This T cell receptor beta chain was sequenced during a study of blood T cell repertoires in COVID-19 (dated by TCRdb to the early 2020s). Background on the whole study: Collaborator samples came from the United States, Italy and Spain and covered acute and convalescent phases of COVID-19. The samples were drawn from the first 160 participants of the ongoing ImmuneRACE study and from some 1,300 subjects provided by 6 global collaborators. Where available, HLA class I and class II types were taken from metadata supplied by the sample provider and were not determined by assay-based typing. A freely available public database, intended as a resource for researchers studying the immune response to SARS-CoV-2, is where the repertoires were released. The prospective study material was composed of cDNA or gDNA derived from T cells, B-cell-depleted T cells, or PBMCs. Nearly every sample came with metadata listing a de-identified subject ID, COVID-19 status, age in years and sex. Subjects who had been exposed to COVID-19, were actively infected with it, or had recovered from it provided the deeply sampled blood TCRbeta repertoires that made up the dataset. The study at large found these results: How much clinical and demographic metadata was included differed by source and by participant, and the metadata was provided uncurated.

Via the germline V gene, CDR1 is LGHNA and CDR2 YNFKEQ. The V end gives up 1 base and the J end 0 bases, leaving 7 bases in the junction not matched to a gene. There are 19 amino acids in the CDR3, from cysteine to phenylalanine inclusive. Only the CDR3 DNA is retained, 57 bases long and in frame from the first base. Enrolling through a virtual design, the prospective study's participants ranged in age from roughly 18 to 89 years and lived across roughly 24 United States geographic areas. To assign participants to cohorts, the prospective study relied on clinical history that participants themselves reported in a screening survey and a study questionnaire. Recovered participants in ImmuneRACE Cohort 3 were defined by two consecutive negative NP/OP PCR tests, clearance by a healthcare professional, or resolution of symptoms. In the prospective study, whole blood, serum and a nasopharyngeal or oropharyngeal swab were collected from each participant by mobile phlebotomists. Additional blood draws and questionnaires over an approximately two-month period could optionally be provided by prospective study participants. Prospective study blood samples were shipped either frozen or at room temperature before DNA extraction.

A note on this clone: Its antigen target is currently unknown. No clone much larger than this one lies a single base away; base qualities are absent.

TCRbeta CDR3 regions were amplified from genomic DNA using the immunoSEQ Assay, a bias-controlled multiplex PCR. In the paper's pipeline: The number of nucleated cells in each sample was estimated by amplification of reference gene primers within the assay. To quantify the absolute abundance of each unique TCRbeta CDR3 rearrangement, sequence reads were collapsed and filtered. For each sample, productive Simpson clonality was calculated as the square root of Simpson's diversity index across productive rearrangements. TCRdb re-hosts the immuneACCESS table, in-frame sequences only. Its copies lack some clones; in the studies checked, an unresolved V gene accounts for under half of them, and the cause for the rest is not known. V and J calls plus clone size are reproduced from that table; the DNA served to infer D and trimming. The sample records 330,000 or so clones, 80% to 90% of which are singletons. The ten largest clones represent 5% of the sample.

Sequenced: PBMCs or T cells enriched from blood (not recorded which). The chain was built from TRBV4-2 and TRBJ2-6; 9 central nucleotides agree with TRBD2. This sequence originates from a man aged 30-40 years who had recovered from COVID-19. The CDR3 corresponds to CASSQGASGGNSGANVLTF. The sequenced DNA is TGTGCCAGCAGCCAAGGGGCCAGCGGGGGGAACTCTGGGGCCAACGTCCTGACTTTC.